This TCR beta chain was profiled in a study of T cell repertoires in cytomegalovirus infection. For the study at large: A matching HLA type, together with CMV infection, was signaled by public TCR beta signatures.

CDR1 LNHDA and CDR2 SQIVND come from the germline V gene (reference sequence). The CDR3 is 13 amino acids. V gave up 4 bases and J gave up 8 bases, with 12 bases separating them. In its sample, this clonotype was seen many times. Its antigen remains unidentified. TCRdb reanalysed the reads using MiXCR and keeps one entry per CDR3 protein. This sample carries 250,000 or so distinct CDR3 sequences, about a sixth of them seen once, and the ten largest clones take over 40%. Points from the study as a whole: Carriage of CMV together with the relevant HLA was identifiable through cumulative public TCR beta family frequency. Dominating the ex vivo response were TCR beta clonotypes that were CMV-specific and HLA-C-restricted.

The sample consisted of CD8+ T cells from PBMCs. The sequence derives from a human donor in good health (CMV status not recorded). Some clones in this sample may be carry-over from other donors' samples. The chain has TRBV19 and TRBJ2-4; weak D call: TRBD1 (6 bases). The CDR3 nucleotides read TGTGCCAGTAGTAACCACGGACAGTACATTCAGTACTTC. Protein sequence: CASSNHGQYIQYF.